A single sample gave rise to the 2 T cell receptor beta chains below, sequenced in a study of cytotoxic CD8 clonotypes in ibrutinib-treated CLL. Data came from immunoSEQ multiplex PCR; TCRdb stores just in-frame clones and leaves some out. Of tens of thousands of clones listed, 49% were seen once; the top ten hold about 19%. The input for sequencing was PBMCs, taken before ibrutinib treatment. The receptors were sampled from a human donor with chronic lymphocytic leukemia.

The chain couples TRBV6-5 to TRBJ2-3, with D perhaps matching TRBD2 (5 bases). The germline V gene encodes CDR1 MNHEY and CDR2 SVGAGI. The CDR3 is 15 residues long. V was shortened by 2 bases and J by 2 bases, with 11 bases between the two germline ends. In nucleotides, the CDR3 is TGTGCCAGCAGTTACAAAACTAGTTCCACAGATACGCAGTATTTT. Translated, it gives CASSYKTSSTDTQYF.

The chain joins TRBV9 to TRBJ1-1, with D hard to call. Germline-derived CDR1 and CDR2 are SGDLS and YYNGEE. Trimming took 0 bases from V and 0 from J, leaving 3 bases between them. The CDR3 is 13 residues long. The chain's CDR3 is CASSVALNTEAFF. The CDR3 DNA sequence: TGTGCCAGCAGCGTAGCCCTGAACACTGAAGCTTTCTTT.